This TCR beta chain was sequenced in a study of T cell changes during pregnancy in multiple sclerosis. This CDR3 has 14 residues. V trimming: 5 bases; J trimming: 2 bases; junction bases outside the gene matches: 4. Germline CDR1 LNHDA, CDR2 SQIVND (reference sequence). Sequencing was performed with immunoSEQ multiplex PCR; in TCRdb, only in-frame clones are kept and a portion is missing. The data hold 32,000 or so clones, with roughly 87% observed a single time. The receptor comes from a female donor with multiple sclerosis, enrolled in a pregnancy study. The specimen comprised CD8+ T cells from peripheral blood mononuclear cells, sampled in the second trimester of pregnancy. The chain couples TRBV19 to TRBJ2-7, with 9 nucleotides matching TRBD2. The CDR3 is CASSPLAGPYEQYF. CDR3 nucleotide sequence: TGTGCCAGTAGTCCCCTAGCGGGACCCTACGAGCAGTACTTC.